These 14 T cell receptor beta chains share one sample of origin, sequenced in a study of cytomegalovirus exposure and HLA in healthy donors. Primers for the PCR totalled 60 Vbeta and 13 Jbeta. Assay: immunoSEQ multiplex PCR; the TCRdb copy retains only in-frame clones and omits some. The sample has roughly 140,000 clones; about 80% are singletons. Sequencing input: PBMCs. These receptors were obtained from a man aged 25-45 years in good health and CMV-seronegative.

The chain carries TRBV6-5 and TRBJ2-7; 7 nucleotides line up with TRBD1. V trimming: 5 bases; J trimming: 2 bases; junction bases outside the gene matches: 6. This CDR3 has 14 amino acids. CDR1 MNHEY and CDR2 SVGAGI come from the germline V gene. CDR3 amino acids: CASSGRQGAYEQYF. CDR3 DNA sequence: TGTGCCAGCAGTGGCAGACAGGGAGCCTACGAGCAGTACTTC.

The V gene is TRBV28, the J gene TRBJ2-7; TRBD1 agrees at 7 bases. Germline trimming cut 4 bases from V and 3 bases from J; bases unmatched to any gene: 9. Germline CDR1 is MDHEN and CDR2 is SYDVKM. The CDR3 is 15 residues long. The CDR3: CASSSPGGTYYEQYF. In DNA, the CDR3 is TGTGCCAGCAGTTCCCCAGGGGGAACCTACTACGAGCAGTACTTC. The complete variable domain, with remaining parts taken from reference TRBV28 and TRBJ2-7, reads DVKVTQSSRYLVKRTGEKVFLECVQDMDHENMFWYRQDPGLGLRLIYFSYDVKMKEKGDIPEGYSVSREKKERFSLILESASTNQTSMYLCASSSPGGTYYEQYFGPGTRLTVT.

Turning to this clone: The sample holds other DNA sequences that translate to the same CDR3. This chain connects TRBV5-1 to TRBJ1-1, with TRBD1 matching over 9 bases. J was trimmed by 4 bases and V by 0 bases; bases with no gene match: 1. The CDR3 runs 14 residues. Germline-derived CDR1 and CDR2 are SGHRS and YFSETQ. CDR3 nucleotides: TGCGCCAGCAGCTTGGGGACAGGGGCCACTGAAGCTTTCTTT. Encoded protein: CASSLGTGATEAFF.

The CDR3 DNA reads as TGTGCCAGCAGTCACGACAGGGGCTATCAGCCCCAGCATTTT. It specifies CASSHDRGYQPQHF. The genes are TRBV27 and TRBJ1-5; 8 bases line up with TRBD1. J was trimmed by 5 bases and V by 5 bases; bases with no gene match: 5. The CDR3 loop spans 14 amino acids. Germline CDR1 MNHEY, CDR2 SMNVEV (reference sequence).

In regard to this clone: This specimen includes other DNA sequences encoding the same CDR3. J is TRBJ2-5 and V is TRBV9; 8 bases are shared with TRBD2. The V and J ends lost 0 bases and 1 base, in that order; junction bases with no gene match: 5. CDR1 and CDR2 (germline): SGDLS, YYNGEE. The CDR3 consists of 16 residues. The CDR3 region is CASSVGTSGSQETQYF. In nucleotides, the CDR3 is TGTGCCAGCAGCGTAGGAACTAGCGGATCCCAAGAGACCCAGTACTTC.

The chain couples TRBV4-1 to TRBJ2-7; no clear D gene. Germline V gene sequence: CDR1 MGHRA, CDR2 YSYEKL. The CDR3 has 16 residues. V lost 4 bases and J lost 3, with 19 bases in between. As DNA, the CDR3 is TGCGCCAGCAGCCCGCAATTGGGTGCCCCAGGCTACGAGCAGTACTTC. The encoded protein is CASSPQLGAPGYEQYF.

V usage is TRBV27 and J usage is TRBJ1-3; maybe TRBD1 (6 bases). CDR1 MNHEY and CDR2 SMNVEV come from the germline V gene (reference sequence). V lost 5 bases and J lost 3, with 11 bases in between. The CDR3 covers 14 residues. The CDR3 DNA is TGTGCCAGCAGTCAGACAGGTCGTGGAAACACCATATATTTT. Translating it yields CASSQTGRGNTIYF.

As for this clone: An end of the junction differs from the germline gene, which may be a read error. J is TRBJ1-2 and V is TRBV5-1; 8 positions match TRBD1. CDR3 length equals 13 residues. The germline V gene has CDR1 SGHRS and CDR2 YFSETQ. The CDR3: CASSSDRGWGYPF. The CDR3 nucleotides read TGCGCCAGCAGCTCCGACAGGGGTTGGGGCTACCCCTTC.

The chain has TRBV2 and TRBJ2-1; 7 bases map to TRBD2. V lost 4 bases and J lost 6; bases outside the gene matches: 9. Germline CDR1 is SNHLY and CDR2 is FYNNEI. The CDR3 runs 15 residues. The DNA of the CDR3 is TGTGCCAGCAGTGGGGGGAGGGGAACGTCCAATGAGCAGTTCTTC. Residues: CASSGGRGTSNEQFF.

V is TRBV28 and J is TRBJ2-7, with D tentatively TRBD1 (6 bases). CDR1 is MDHEN, CDR2 SYDVKM, per germline. V dropped 4 bases and J dropped 2 bases, with 27 bases sitting between them. This CDR3 has 19 residues. The CDR3 reads CASSSLNRMTGRRPYEQYF. In DNA, the CDR3 is TGTGCCAGCAGTTCCCTTAACCGCATGACAGGTCGGAGGCCCTACGAGCAGTACTTC. The full variable domain, with the rest looked up from reference TRBV28 and TRBJ2-7, is DVKVTQSSRYLVKRTGEKVFLECVQDMDHENMFWYRQDPGLGLRLIYFSYDVKMKEKGDIPEGYSVSREKKERFSLILESASTNQTSMYLCASSSLNRMTGRRPYEQYFGPGTRLTVT.

The chain links TRBV5-4 to TRBJ1-5; 8 nucleotides match TRBD1. Germline assignment: CDR1 SGHNT and CDR2 YYREEE (reference sequence). V was clipped by 3 bases and J by 11 bases; unmatched bases: 10. The CDR3 length is 14 residues. The CDR3 DNA is TGTGCCAGCAGCTCACAGGGGGAGAGTGAATCCCAGCATTTT. Translating gives CASSSQGESESQHF.

The chain carries TRBV28 and TRBJ2-1; 9 nucleotides align to TRBD1. Germline CDR1 and CDR2: MDHEN and SYDVKM. Trimming at V came to 6 bases and at J to 2 bases, leaving 8 bases not matched to a gene. There are 16 residues in the CDR3. CDR3 in amino acids: CASSRTGTGPYNEQFF. For the CDR3, the DNA is TGTGCCAGCAGCCGGACCGGGACAGGGCCCTACAATGAGCAGTTCTTC.

The rearrangement uses TRBV10-1 and TRBJ2-7; no clear D gene. The germline V gene encodes CDR1 WNHNN and CDR2 SYGVQD (reference sequence). Trimming left V 9 bases short and J 0 bases short, with 12 bases between. The CDR3 consists of 13 residues. In nucleotides, the CDR3 is TGCGCCAGTAGCCCCGGAGTCTCCTACGAGCAGTACTTC. Protein: CASSPGVSYEQYF.

The J gene is TRBJ2-7, the V gene TRBV6-5, with 9 bases that match TRBD1. CDR1 MNHEY and CDR2 SVGAGI come from the germline V gene. Trimming cost V 6 bases and J 6 bases; bases outside gene matches: 12. The CDR3 covers 15 residues. The CDR3 DNA follows: TGTGCCAGCAGATCCGGACAGGGGCACCCTCGCGAGCAGTACTTC. Amino acid sequence: CASRSGQGHPREQYF.